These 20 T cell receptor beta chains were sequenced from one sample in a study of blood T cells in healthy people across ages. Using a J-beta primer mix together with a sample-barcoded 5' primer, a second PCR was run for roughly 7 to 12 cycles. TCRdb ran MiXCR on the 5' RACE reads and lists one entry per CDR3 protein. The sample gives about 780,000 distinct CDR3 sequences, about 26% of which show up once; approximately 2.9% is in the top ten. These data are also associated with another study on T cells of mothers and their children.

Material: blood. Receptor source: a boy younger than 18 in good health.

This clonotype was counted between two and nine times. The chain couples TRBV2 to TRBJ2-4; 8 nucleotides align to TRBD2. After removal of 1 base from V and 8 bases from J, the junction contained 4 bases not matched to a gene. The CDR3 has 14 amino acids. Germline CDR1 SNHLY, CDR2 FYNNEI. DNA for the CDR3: TGTGCCAGCAGTGAAGGTAGCGGGGCGGACATTCAGTACTTC. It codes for CASSEGSGADIQYF. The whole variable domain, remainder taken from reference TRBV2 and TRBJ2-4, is EPEVTQTPSHQVTQMGQEVILRCVPISNHLYFYWYRQILGQKVEFLVSFYNNEISEKSEIFDDQFSVERPDGSNFTLKIRSTKLEDSAMYFCASSEGSGADIQYFGAGTRLSVL.

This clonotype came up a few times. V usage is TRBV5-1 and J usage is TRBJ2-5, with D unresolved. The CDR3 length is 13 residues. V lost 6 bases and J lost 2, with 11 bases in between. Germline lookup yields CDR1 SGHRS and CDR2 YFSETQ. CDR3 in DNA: TGCGCCAGCAAGATAGGGAATCAAGAGACCCAGTACTTC. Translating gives CASKIGNQETQYF.

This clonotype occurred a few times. The CDR3 coding sequence is TGTGCCAGCCAGGGATCCTTTTATGACAATGAGCAGTTCTTC. Its translation: CASQGSFYDNEQFF. J is TRBJ2-1 and V is TRBV11-2; maybe TRBD1 (5 bases). Germline V gene lookup returns CDR1 SGHAT and CDR2 FQNNGV. CDR3 length: 14 residues. V gave up 8 bases and J gave up 5 bases, with 16 bases separating them.

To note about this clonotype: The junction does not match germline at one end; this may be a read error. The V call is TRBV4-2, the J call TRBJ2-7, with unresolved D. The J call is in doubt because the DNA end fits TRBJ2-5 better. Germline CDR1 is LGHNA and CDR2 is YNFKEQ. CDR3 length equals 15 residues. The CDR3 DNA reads TGTGTCAGCAGCCATATGAAGCGCCAACAAGAGACCCAGTACTTC. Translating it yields CVSSHMKRQQETQYF.

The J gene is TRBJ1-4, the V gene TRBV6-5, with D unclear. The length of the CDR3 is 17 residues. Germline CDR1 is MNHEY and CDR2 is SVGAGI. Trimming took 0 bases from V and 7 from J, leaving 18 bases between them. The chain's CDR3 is CASSYSKFGAQAEKLFF. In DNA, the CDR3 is TGTGCCAGCAGTTACTCGAAATTTGGAGCCCAAGCTGAAAAACTGTTTTTT.

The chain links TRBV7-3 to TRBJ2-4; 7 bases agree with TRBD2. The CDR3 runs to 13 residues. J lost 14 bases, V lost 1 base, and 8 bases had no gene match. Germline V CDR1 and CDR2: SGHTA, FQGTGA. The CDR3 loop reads CASSLREGREKYF. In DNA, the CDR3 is TGTGCCAGCAGCTTAAGGGAGGGCAGGGAGAAGTACTTC.

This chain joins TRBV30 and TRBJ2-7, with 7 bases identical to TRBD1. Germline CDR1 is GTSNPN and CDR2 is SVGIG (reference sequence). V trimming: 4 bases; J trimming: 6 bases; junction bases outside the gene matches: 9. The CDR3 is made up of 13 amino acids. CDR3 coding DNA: TGTGCCTGGACTAGAGGACAGGTCCGCGAGCAGTACTTC. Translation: CAWTRGQVREQYF.

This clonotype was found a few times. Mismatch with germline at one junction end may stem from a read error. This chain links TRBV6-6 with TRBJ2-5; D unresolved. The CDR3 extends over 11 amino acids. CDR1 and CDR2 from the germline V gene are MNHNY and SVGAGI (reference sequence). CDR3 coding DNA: TGTGCCAGCAGTACTCTCGTGGATCGGTTCTTC. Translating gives CASSTLVDRFF.

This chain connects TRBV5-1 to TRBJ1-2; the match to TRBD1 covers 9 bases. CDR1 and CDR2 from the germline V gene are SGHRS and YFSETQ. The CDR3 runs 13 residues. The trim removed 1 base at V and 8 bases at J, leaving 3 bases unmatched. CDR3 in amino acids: CASSLTGGKGYTF. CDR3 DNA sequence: TGCGCCAGCAGCTTGACAGGGGGCAAGGGCTACACCTTC.

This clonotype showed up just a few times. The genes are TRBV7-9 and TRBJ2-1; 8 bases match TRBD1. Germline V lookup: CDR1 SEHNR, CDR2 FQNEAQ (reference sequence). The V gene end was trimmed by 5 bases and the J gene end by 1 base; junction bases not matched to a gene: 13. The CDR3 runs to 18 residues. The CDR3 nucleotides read TGTGCCAGCAGCATACTTTGGGACAGGTCAAGGTCCTACAATGAGCAGTTCTTC. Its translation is CASSILWDRSRSYNEQFF.

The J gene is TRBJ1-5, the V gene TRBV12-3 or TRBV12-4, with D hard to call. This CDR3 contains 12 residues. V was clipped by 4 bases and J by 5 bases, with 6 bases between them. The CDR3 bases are TGTGCCAGCAGTTATCCGGATCAGCCCCAGCATTTT. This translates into CASSYPDQPQHF.

The DNA for the CDR3 is TGCAGTGCGCCGGACAGCCCCGACCATGAAAAACTGTTTTTT. Its protein is CSAPDSPDHEKLFF. J is TRBJ1-4 and V is TRBV20-1; D may be TRBD1 (6 bases). CDR1 and CDR2 from the germline V gene are DFQATT and SNEGSKA (reference sequence). V was cut by 6 bases and J by 6 bases, with 17 bases left in between. The length of the CDR3 is 14 residues.

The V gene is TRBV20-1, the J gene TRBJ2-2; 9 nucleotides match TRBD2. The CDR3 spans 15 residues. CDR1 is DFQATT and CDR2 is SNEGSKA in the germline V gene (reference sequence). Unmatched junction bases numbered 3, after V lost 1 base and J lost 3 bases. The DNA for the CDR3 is TGCAGTGCTAGAGTCGGCGGGGGGGACACCGGGGAGCTGTTTTTT. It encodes CSARVGGGDTGELFF.

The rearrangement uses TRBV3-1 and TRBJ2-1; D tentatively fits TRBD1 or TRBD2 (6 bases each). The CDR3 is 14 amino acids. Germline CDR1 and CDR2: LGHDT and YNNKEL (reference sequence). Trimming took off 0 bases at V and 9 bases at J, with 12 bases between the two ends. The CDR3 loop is CASSQDGRGGEQFF. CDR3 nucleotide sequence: TGTGCCAGCAGCCAAGATGGCAGGGGAGGTGAGCAGTTCTTC.

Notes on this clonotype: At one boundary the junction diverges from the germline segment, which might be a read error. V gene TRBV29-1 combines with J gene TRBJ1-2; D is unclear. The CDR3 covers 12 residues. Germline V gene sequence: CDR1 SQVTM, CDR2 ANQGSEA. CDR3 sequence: CSAVRPPNGHTF. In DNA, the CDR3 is TGCAGCGCCGTGCGGCCCCCAAATGGCCACACCTTC.

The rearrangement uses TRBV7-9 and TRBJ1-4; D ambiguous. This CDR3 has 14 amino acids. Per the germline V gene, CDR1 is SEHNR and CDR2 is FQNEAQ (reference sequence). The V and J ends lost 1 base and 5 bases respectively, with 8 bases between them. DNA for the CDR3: TGTGCCAGCAGCTTAGAGGTATCAAATGAAAAACTGTTTTTT. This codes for CASSLEVSNEKLFF.

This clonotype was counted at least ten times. DNA for the CDR3: TGCAGTGCTAGACGGACAGGGGTAGGCAATGAGCAGTTCTTC. This translates into CSARRTGVGNEQFF. This rearrangement joins TRBV20-1 to TRBJ2-1; 9 positions agree with TRBD1. Germline V gene data show CDR1 as DFQATT and CDR2 as SNEGSKA (reference sequence). V shed 2 bases and J 6 bases; nucleotides not matched to a gene: 5. The CDR3 extends over 14 amino acids.

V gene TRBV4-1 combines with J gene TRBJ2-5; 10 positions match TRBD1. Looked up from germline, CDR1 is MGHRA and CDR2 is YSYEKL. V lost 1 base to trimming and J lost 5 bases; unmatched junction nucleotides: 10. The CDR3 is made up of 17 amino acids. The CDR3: CASSQGWDRGREETQYF. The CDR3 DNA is TGCGCCAGCAGCCAAGGTTGGGACAGGGGAAGGGAGGAGACCCAGTACTTC.

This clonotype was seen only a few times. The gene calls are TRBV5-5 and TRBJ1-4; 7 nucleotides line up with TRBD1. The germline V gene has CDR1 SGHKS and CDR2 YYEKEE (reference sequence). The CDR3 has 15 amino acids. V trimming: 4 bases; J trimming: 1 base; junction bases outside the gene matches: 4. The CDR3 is CASSPDRETNEKLFF. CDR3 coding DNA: TGTGCCAGCAGCCCCGACAGGGAAACTAATGAAAAACTGTTTTTT.

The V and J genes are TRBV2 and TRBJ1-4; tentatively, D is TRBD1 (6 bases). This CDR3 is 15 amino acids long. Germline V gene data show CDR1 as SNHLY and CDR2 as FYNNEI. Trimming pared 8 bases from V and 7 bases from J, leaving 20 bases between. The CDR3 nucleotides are TGTGCCAGCGCCGAGGGGGGGCAGGGCGGTGAAAAACTGTTTTTT. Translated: CASAEGGQGGEKLFF.